This TCR beta chain was recorded in a study of post-analysis software for immune sequencing data. As for the study in general: The courses of disease that were included comprised relapsing-remitting, secondary progressive and progressive-relapsing multiple sclerosis.

Regarding this clonotype: Its specificity is unknown.

Unique molecular identifiers featured in each of the TCR beta cDNA libraries. A single record per CDR3 protein comes from TCRdb applying MiXCR to the PCR reads. Of approximately 440,000 distinct CDR3 sequences in the sample, over 35% are singletons; the top ten hold about an eighth. Study findings and constraints: Batch-mates among the samples co-clustered strongly by F measure. Comparison with controls showed significantly lower normalized Chao1 diversity in multiple sclerosis patients.

The receptor's source is a girl aged 10 to 17 with multiple sclerosis. Material: blood.

The CDR3 spells CASSCPRDLQETQYF. The CDR3 DNA reads TGTGCCAGCAGCTGCCCCCGGGACCTTCAAGAGACCCAGTACTTC. The chain couples TRBV7-2 to TRBJ2-5; D is perhaps TRBD1 or TRBD2 (5 bases each). This CDR3 comprises 15 residues. Trimming removed 4 bases from V and 2 bases from J, with 14 bases in between. The germline CDR1 and CDR2 sequences are SGHTA and FQGNSA. Together with reference TRBV7-2 and TRBJ2-5, the CDR3 gives the full variable domain: GAGVSQSPSNKVTEKGKDVELRCDPISGHTALYWYRQSLGQGLEFLIYFQGNSAPDKSGLPSDRFSAERTGGSVSTLTIQRTQQEDSAVYLCASSCPRDLQETQYFGPGTRLLVL.